Listed below are T cell receptor beta chains from one sample, sequenced in a study of T cells in Graves' hyperthyroidism and ophthalmopathy. TCRdb re-analysed the multiplex PCR reads in MiXCR, keeping a single row per CDR3 protein. This sample has about 740,000 distinct CDR3 sequences, with around 15% found just once. Sequencing was performed on blood. These receptors all come from a woman under 30 with Graves' hyperthyroidism. Each CDR3 is given with its conserved first and last residue. Fields, in order: J gene, clone size, D gene, V gene, CDR3 DNA, CDR3 protein. A D gene is named only where the DNA matches it firmly. Size is omitted from some rows. Given values are once, few, many or a class for expanded clones.

j_call: TRBJ2-3; clone_size: many; d_call: .; v_call: TRBV6-2/TRBV6-3; cdr3_nt: TGTGCCAGCACCTCTGATTCAGCGGTCCGGGGGGATACGCAGTATTTT; cdr3_aa: CASTSDSAVRGDTQYF
j_call: TRBJ1-2; clone_size: .; d_call: .; v_call: TRBV7-9; cdr3_nt: TGTGCCAGCAGCTTTAGGACCCGGGACGGCGGAGGCTACACCTTC; cdr3_aa: CASSFRTRDGGGYTF
j_call: TRBJ1-2; clone_size: many; d_call: .; v_call: TRBV15; cdr3_nt: TGTGCCACCAGCAGTCAGGGATTACAGGGCTACACCTTC; cdr3_aa: CATSSQGLQGYTF
j_call: TRBJ1-6; clone_size: many; d_call: TRBD1; v_call: TRBV12-3/TRBV12-4; cdr3_nt: TGTGCCAGCAGTTTAAGTATTCAGGGGGCGAATTCACCCCTCCACTTT; cdr3_aa: CASSLSIQGANSPLHF
j_call: TRBJ2-7; clone_size: .; d_call: .; v_call: TRBV7-8; cdr3_nt: .; cdr3_aa: CASSFYICSARGSSKAYEQYF
j_call: TRBJ2-3; clone_size: .; d_call: .; v_call: TRBV29-1; cdr3_nt: TGCAGCGTTGACCGGGTCCAGGGCACAGATACGCAGTATTTT; cdr3_aa: CSVDRVQGTDTQYF
j_call: TRBJ2-5; clone_size: .; d_call: TRBD1; v_call: TRBV6-1; cdr3_nt: TGTGCCAGCAGACCCCAGGGGGTGGTCTTAGAGACCCAGTACTTC; cdr3_aa: CASRPQGVVLETQYF
j_call: TRBJ2-7; clone_size: many; d_call: .; v_call: TRBV5-1; cdr3_nt: TGCGCCAGCAGCATAGACGGCTCCTACGAGCAGTACTTC; cdr3_aa: CASSIDGSYEQYF
j_call: TRBJ1-1; clone_size: few; d_call: .; v_call: TRBV19; cdr3_nt: TGTGCCAGCAGTTGGGCCTTGAACACTGAAGCTTTCTTT; cdr3_aa: CASSWALNTEAFF
j_call: TRBJ2-5; clone_size: .; d_call: TRBD1; v_call: TRBV6-1; cdr3_nt: TGCGCCAGCAGTCGGGACAGGCTCCAAGAGACCCAGTACTTC; cdr3_aa: CASSRDRLQETQYF
j_call: TRBJ1-4; clone_size: many; d_call: TRBD1; v_call: TRBV12-3/TRBV12-4; cdr3_nt: TGTGCCAGCAGTTTATCTCAGGGGGCAGAGGAAAAACTGTTTTTT; cdr3_aa: CASSLSQGAEEKLFF
j_call: TRBJ2-2; clone_size: few; d_call: TRBD1; v_call: TRBV25-1; cdr3_nt: TGTGCCAGCAGTGCCCGGGACAGGGACACCGGGGAGCTGTTTTTT; cdr3_aa: CASSARDRDTGELFF
j_call: TRBJ2-5; clone_size: many; d_call: .; v_call: TRBV20-1; cdr3_nt: TGTGTTCAAGAGACCCAGTACTTC; cdr3_aa: CVQETQYF
j_call: TRBJ1-1; clone_size: many; d_call: .; v_call: TRBV12-3/TRBV12-4; cdr3_nt: TGTGCCAGCAGTTTAGGACAGACGACAGTGAACACTGAAGCTTTCTTT; cdr3_aa: CASSLGQTTVNTEAFF
j_call: TRBJ2-1; clone_size: .; d_call: .; v_call: TRBV7-3; cdr3_nt: TGTGCCAGCAGCCAGAATCAAGAGGATGAGCAGTTCTTC; cdr3_aa: CASSQNQEDEQFF
j_call: TRBJ1-1; clone_size: .; d_call: .; v_call: TRBV20-1; cdr3_nt: TGCAGTGCTAGAGCCCCAAACACTGAAGCTTTCTTT; cdr3_aa: CSARAPNTEAFF
j_call: TRBJ1-2; clone_size: .; d_call: TRBD1; v_call: TRBV12-5; cdr3_nt: TGTGCTAGTGGTTTGCAGGGACAGGGATATGGCTACACCTTC; cdr3_aa: CASGLQGQGYGYTF
j_call: TRBJ1-2; clone_size: .; d_call: .; v_call: TRBV7-9; cdr3_nt: TGTGCCGGCAGCTTGGCACCGAAAATAGGACACACCTTC; cdr3_aa: CAGSLAPKIGHTF
j_call: TRBJ2-1; clone_size: many; d_call: TRBD2; v_call: TRBV6-1; cdr3_nt: TGTGCCAGCAGTGAAGCCGTACTAGCGCCCTACAATGAGCAGTTCTTC; cdr3_aa: CASSEAVLAPYNEQFF
j_call: TRBJ1-6; clone_size: many; d_call: .; v_call: TRBV30; cdr3_nt: TGTGCCTGGAGACCGCTGGGCTCCTATAATTCACCCCTCCACTTT; cdr3_aa: CAWRPLGSYNSPLHF
j_call: TRBJ1-1; clone_size: many; d_call: .; v_call: TRBV12-3/TRBV12-4; cdr3_nt: TGTGCCAGCATCATCACGGGGAACACTGAAGCTTTCTTT; cdr3_aa: CASIITGNTEAFF
j_call: TRBJ2-7; clone_size: few; d_call: .; v_call: TRBV6-1; cdr3_nt: TGTGCCAGCAGTCCCCCAGGTCTAAACTACGAGCAGTACTTC; cdr3_aa: CASSPPGLNYEQYF
j_call: TRBJ1-4; clone_size: many; d_call: .; v_call: TRBV28; cdr3_nt: TGTGCCAGCAGTTTCCAGGGAGGGGAACTGTTTTTT; cdr3_aa: CASSFQGGELFF
j_call: TRBJ2-1; clone_size: .; d_call: .; v_call: TRBV9; cdr3_nt: TGTGCCAGCAGCGTAGTAGGGGACTCCTACAATGAGCAGTTCTTC; cdr3_aa: CASSVVGDSYNEQFF
j_call: TRBJ2-7; clone_size: .; d_call: TRBD1; v_call: TRBV28; cdr3_nt: TGTGCCAGCAGTTCTCCGGGACAGGGGAGGGCCGAGCAGTACTTC; cdr3_aa: CASSSPGQGRAEQYF
j_call: TRBJ2-5; clone_size: .; d_call: TRBD1; v_call: TRBV20-1; cdr3_nt: TGCAGTGCTAGTAGCCAGGGGGCCCATCAAGAGACCCAGTACTTC; cdr3_aa: CSASSQGAHQETQYF
j_call: TRBJ2-2; clone_size: few; d_call: TRBD2; v_call: TRBV6-2/TRBV6-3; cdr3_nt: TGTGCCAGCAGTTATTCGGGACTAGCGGGATACACCGGGGAGCTGTTTTTT; cdr3_aa: CASSYSGLAGYTGELFF
j_call: TRBJ2-5; clone_size: many; d_call: .; v_call: TRBV24-1; cdr3_nt: TGTGCCACCAGTAACCTCGGGGAGACCCAGTACTTC; cdr3_aa: CATSNLGETQYF
j_call: TRBJ2-7; clone_size: .; d_call: .; v_call: TRBV6-1; cdr3_nt: TGTGCCATCAGTGAGTCGATGGCCTACGAGCAGTACTTC; cdr3_aa: CAISESMAYEQYF
j_call: TRBJ2-5; clone_size: many; d_call: TRBD2; v_call: TRBV20-1; cdr3_nt: TGCAGTGCTTCCGACACTAGCGGCCAAGAGACCCAGTACTTC; cdr3_aa: CSASDTSGQETQYF
j_call: TRBJ2-2; clone_size: few; d_call: .; v_call: TRBV20-1; cdr3_nt: TGCAGTGCTACAAGGACCGCCGCGAACACCGGGGAGCTGTTTTTT; cdr3_aa: CSATRTAANTGELFF
j_call: TRBJ2-3; clone_size: .; d_call: TRBD2; v_call: TRBV5-1; cdr3_nt: TGCGCCAGCAGCATACGACTAGCGGGAGGTGTCACAGATACGCAGTATTTT; cdr3_aa: CASSIRLAGGVTDTQYF
j_call: TRBJ2-7; clone_size: .; d_call: TRBD1; v_call: TRBV14; cdr3_nt: TGTGCCAGCAGCCAGCCGTGGGGGACAGGGGTCCCCGAGCAGTACTTC; cdr3_aa: CASSQPWGTGVPEQYF
j_call: TRBJ1-1; clone_size: many; d_call: .; v_call: TRBV28; cdr3_nt: TGTGCCAGCAAGGAAGTGAACACTGAAGCTTTCTTT; cdr3_aa: CASKEVNTEAFF
j_call: TRBJ2-2; clone_size: few; d_call: .; v_call: TRBV29-1; cdr3_nt: TGCAGCGTTGCCGTCGGGGGGAACACCGGGGAGCTGTTTTTT; cdr3_aa: CSVAVGGNTGELFF
j_call: TRBJ2-7; clone_size: few; d_call: TRBD1; v_call: TRBV29-1; cdr3_nt: TGCAGCGCTGAGACAGGGGGCTCCTACGAGCAGTACTTC; cdr3_aa: CSAETGGSYEQYF
j_call: TRBJ2-5; clone_size: few; d_call: .; v_call: TRBV10-3; cdr3_nt: TGTGCCATCAGCCAGCTAGAAACAGAGACCCAGTACTTC; cdr3_aa: CAISQLETETQYF
j_call: TRBJ2-1; clone_size: few; d_call: .; v_call: TRBV10-3; cdr3_nt: TGTGCCATCAGTGAGCCAGGGAGTGGTAATGAGCAGTTCTTC; cdr3_aa: CAISEPGSGNEQFF
j_call: TRBJ2-2; clone_size: .; d_call: .; v_call: TRBV7-9; cdr3_nt: TGTGCCAGCAGCTTTGTAGCCGCCAACACCGGGGAGCTGTTTTTT; cdr3_aa: CASSFVAANTGELFF
j_call: TRBJ1-4; clone_size: few; d_call: .; v_call: TRBV2; cdr3_nt: TGTGCCAGCAGCCCGAGCCGGGTTTCAACTAATGAAAAACTGTTTTTT; cdr3_aa: CASSPSRVSTNEKLFF
j_call: TRBJ1-1; clone_size: .; d_call: .; v_call: TRBV27; cdr3_nt: TGTGCCAGCAGTCCACCCGGTGCGAGGGCTTTCTTT; cdr3_aa: CASSPPGARAFF
j_call: TRBJ1-1; clone_size: few; d_call: .; v_call: TRBV12-3/TRBV12-4; cdr3_nt: TGTGCCAGTACTCAACAGAACACTGAAGCTTTCTTT; cdr3_aa: CASTQQNTEAFF
j_call: TRBJ2-3; clone_size: .; d_call: .; v_call: TRBV11-1; cdr3_nt: TGTGCCAGCAGCTTAATTATCGGCTGGGACCCCCCGAAGCAGTATTTT; cdr3_aa: CASSLIIGWDPPKQYF
j_call: TRBJ2-4; clone_size: many; d_call: .; v_call: TRBV5-1; cdr3_nt: TGCGCCAGCAGCCTAACACCCCCGGGAGCCAAAAACATTCAGTACTTC; cdr3_aa: CASSLTPPGAKNIQYF
j_call: TRBJ1-5; clone_size: .; d_call: TRBD1; v_call: TRBV19; cdr3_nt: TGTGCCAGTAGTACCGACAGGGTAACAGGGCCCCAGCATTTT; cdr3_aa: CASSTDRVTGPQHF
j_call: TRBJ2-1; clone_size: many; d_call: .; v_call: TRBV20-1; cdr3_nt: TGCAGTGCTGACCTAGGCCCCTACAATGAGCAGTTCTTC; cdr3_aa: CSADLGPYNEQFF
j_call: TRBJ2-7; clone_size: few; d_call: .; v_call: TRBV4-1; cdr3_nt: TGCGCCAGCAGCCGCGGACAGAGCTCCTACGAGCAGTACTTC; cdr3_aa: CASSRGQSSYEQYF
j_call: TRBJ2-5; clone_size: few; d_call: .; v_call: TRBV20-1; cdr3_nt: TGCAGTGCTAGAGAAGGAGGGCCTGGCGAGACCCAGTACTTC; cdr3_aa: CSAREGGPGETQYF
j_call: TRBJ2-5; clone_size: .; d_call: TRBD2; v_call: TRBV7-9; cdr3_nt: TGTGCCAGCAGCTTAATGCCTAGCGGGGCCCAAGAGACCCAGTACTTC; cdr3_aa: CASSLMPSGAQETQYF
j_call: TRBJ2-1; clone_size: few; d_call: .; v_call: TRBV6-2/TRBV6-3; cdr3_nt: TGTGCCAGCAGCAGGGACTTTTGGGGGAATGAGCAGTTCTTC; cdr3_aa: CASSRDFWGNEQFF
j_call: TRBJ1-6; clone_size: many; d_call: .; v_call: TRBV13; cdr3_nt: TGTGCCAGCAGCTTAGGACTCTCGGGGGGAAATTCACCCCTCCACTTT; cdr3_aa: CASSLGLSGGNSPLHF
j_call: TRBJ2-7; clone_size: many; d_call: .; v_call: TRBV20-1; cdr3_nt: TGCAGTGCTAGAGACTTTTTGGCGGTAGACTACGAGCAGTACTTC; cdr3_aa: CSARDFLAVDYEQYF
j_call: TRBJ1-3; clone_size: .; d_call: .; v_call: TRBV12-3/TRBV12-4; cdr3_nt: TGTGCCAGCAGGTCTAGGGGGAACTCTGGAAACACCATATATTTT; cdr3_aa: CASRSRGNSGNTIYF
j_call: TRBJ2-4; clone_size: .; d_call: .; v_call: TRBV6-6; cdr3_nt: TGTGCCAGCAGTTACTCTACGGGGGATGCCAAAAACATTCAGTACTTC; cdr3_aa: CASSYSTGDAKNIQYF
j_call: TRBJ2-3; clone_size: many; d_call: TRBD1; v_call: TRBV7-9; cdr3_nt: TGTGCCAGCAGCTCCTACCAGGGGGTAGGCACAGATACGCAGTATTTT; cdr3_aa: CASSSYQGVGTDTQYF